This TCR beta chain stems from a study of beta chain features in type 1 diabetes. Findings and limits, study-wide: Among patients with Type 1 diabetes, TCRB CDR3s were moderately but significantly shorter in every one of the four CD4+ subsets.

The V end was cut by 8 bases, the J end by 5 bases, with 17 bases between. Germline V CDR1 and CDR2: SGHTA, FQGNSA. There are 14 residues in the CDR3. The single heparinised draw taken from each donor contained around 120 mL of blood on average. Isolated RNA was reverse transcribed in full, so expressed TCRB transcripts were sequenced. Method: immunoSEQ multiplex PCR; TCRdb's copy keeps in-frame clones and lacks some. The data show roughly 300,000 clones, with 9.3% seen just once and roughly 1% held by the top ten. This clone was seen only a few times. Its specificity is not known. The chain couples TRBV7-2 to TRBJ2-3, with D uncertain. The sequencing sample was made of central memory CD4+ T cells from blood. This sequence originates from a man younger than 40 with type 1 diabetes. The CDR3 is CASREGFSIDTQYF. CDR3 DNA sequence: TGTGCCAGCCGCGAAGGGTTTTCAATAGATACGCAGTATTTT.